The rows below give T cell receptor beta chains drawn from one sample of a study of vaccination effects on CD4 cells after COVID-19. The antigens for these receptors are not known. Generated by immunoSEQ multiplex PCR, the TCRdb table keeps only in-frame clones and is missing some. The sample lists some 28,000 clones, 70% to 80% occurring once. The specimen was CD4+ T cells from PBMCs cultured with SARS-CoV-2 spike peptides, collected before COVID-19 vaccination. These receptor sequences come from a human donor who received a COVID-19 vaccine. CDR3s include the opening cysteine and the closing phenylalanine or tryptophan. A D gene is named only where the DNA matches it firmly. Only some rows state a clone size, as once, few, many or a class for expanded clones.

>TRBV5-1|.|TRBJ2-6|.
TGCGCCAGCCGAGCTACGGTGAGGGCCAACGTCCTGACTTTC
CASRATVRANVLTF
>TRBV6-5|few|TRBJ1-2|.
TGTGCCAGCAGTTACTCTTATGAGACTGGCTACACCTTC
CASSYSYETGYTF
>TRBV5-4|.|TRBJ1-1|.
TGTGCCAGCAGCCAAGGTCTACTGTTGAACACTGAAGCTTTCTTT
CASSQGLLLNTEAFF
>TRBV6-1|.|TRBJ2-3|.
TGTGCCAGCAGTGACAGGGGTTGGGGTGCAGATACGCAGTATTTT
CASSDRGWGADTQYF
>TRBV7-2|.|TRBJ2-3|TRBD2
TGTGCCAGCAGCCTGAGAGGGACTAGCGGGGGGAGGGATACGCAGTATTTT
CASSLRGTSGGRDTQYF
>TRBV7-8|.|TRBJ1-5|.
TGTGCCAGCAGGGAAGGACCTTATAATAGCAATCAGCCCCAGCATTTT
CASREGPYNSNQPQHF
>TRBV7-2|.|TRBJ2-5|.
TGTGCCAGCAGCCGAGGGTGGTCAGAGACCCAGTACTTC
CASSRGWSETQYF
>TRBV11-3|.|TRBJ2-7|TRBD1
TGTGCCAGCAGCTTGACAGGGGGTCCCTACGAGCAGTACTTC
CASSLTGGPYEQYF
>TRBV5-1|.|TRBJ2-3|.
TGCGCCAGCACGGGAAGGGGAACTGCACAAGATACGCAGTATTTT
CASTGRGTAQDTQYF
>TRBV29-1|.|TRBJ1-5|.
TGCAGCGTTGTAGCGGGGGCAGGTCAGCCCCAGCATTTT
CSVVAGAGQPQHF
>TRBV29-1|.|TRBJ2-1|.
TGCAGCGTTTCCCGGGGGCGCGGAGAGCAGTTCTTC
CSVSRGRGEQFF
>TRBV6-1|.|TRBJ2-3|TRBD2
TGTGCCAGCAGTGTTCCGTCGGGACTAGTTTCGTACCGCACAGATACGCAGTATTTT
CASSVPSGLVSYRTDTQYF
>TRBV5-1|.|TRBJ1-3|.
TGCGCCAGCAGTCCGACTGAGAGCTCTGGAAACACCATATATTTT
CASSPTESSGNTIYF
>TRBV5-5|.|TRBJ1-6|TRBD1
TGTGCCAGCAGCATCCCCAGGGGGACCCTCCACTTT
CASSIPRGTLHF
>TRBV5-1|.|TRBJ1-1|.
TGCGCCAGCAGCTTGGGACAGACTTCGTACACTGAAGCTTTCTTT
CASSLGQTSYTEAFF
>TRBV5-1|once|TRBJ1-1|.
TGCGCCAGCACCACAGGTTATAAGAACACTGAAGCTTTCTTT
CASTTGYKNTEAFF
>TRBV5-5|.|TRBJ1-1|.
TGTGCCAGCAGCTTGGCCGGGACACCGAACACTGAAGCTTTCTTT
CASSLAGTPNTEAFF
>TRBV28|once|TRBJ1-1|.
TGTGCCAGCAGTTTATATGGAGCCAACACTGAAGCTTTCTTT
CASSLYGANTEAFF
>TRBV11-1|.|TRBJ2-5|.
TGTGCCAGCAGCACCATGGAGACCCAGTACTTC
CASSTMETQYF
>TRBV6-5|.|TRBJ2-7|TRBD1
TGTGCCAGCAGAGGGACAGGGTCTTTCTACGAGCAGTACTTC
CASRGTGSFYEQYF
>TRBV7-9|few|TRBJ2-4|.
TGTGCCAGCAGCGCCGACGGTACCCTAGCCAAAAACATTCAGTACTTC
CASSADGTLAKNIQYF
>TRBV28|few|TRBJ1-1|.
TGTGCCAGCAGTTTATTGGCCGGTTCTGAAGCTTTCTTT
CASSLLAGSEAFF
>TRBV6-5|.|TRBJ2-7|TRBD2
TGTGCCAGCAGTTACGCGGGAGGCAACGAGCAGTACTTC
CASSYAGGNEQYF
>TRBV7-2|.|TRBJ2-7|.
TGTGCCAGCAGCCCTCGGACTTCATACGAGCAGTACTTC
CASSPRTSYEQYF
>TRBV5-4|few|TRBJ2-3|.
TGTGCCAGCAGCTTGGCCCGCAGTTCAGATACGCAGTATTTT
CASSLARSSDTQYF
>TRBV4-1|.|TRBJ1-5|TRBD1
TGCGCCAGCAGCCAAGCACCAACAGGGGTAGGCCAGCCCCAGCATTTT
CASSQAPTGVGQPQHF
>TRBV30|.|TRBJ1-1|.
TGTGCCTGGAGTGTAAACCTGAACACTGAAGCTTTCTTT
CAWSVNLNTEAFF
>TRBV30|once|TRBJ2-1|TRBD1
TGTGCCTGGAGTAACAGGGGGCCTTACTCCTACAATGAGCAGTTCTTC
CAWSNRGPYSYNEQFF
>TRBV29-1|.|TRBJ2-5|.
TGCAGCGTTGGGGAGACCCAGTACTTC
CSVGETQYF
>TRBV27|.|TRBJ2-5|TRBD1
TGTGCCAGCAGACAGGGGTTGGAGACCCAGTACTTC
CASRQGLETQYF
>TRBV7-9|.|TRBJ2-7|.
TGTGCCAGCAGCCGCTCCTACGAGCAGTACTTC
CASSRSYEQYF
>TRBV5-1|.|TRBJ1-2|.
TGCGCCAGCAGCTCTCCGCAGGGTTATGGCTACACCTTC
CASSSPQGYGYTF
>TRBV18|.|TRBJ2-3|.
TGTGCCAGCTCACCCCCCTTAGGGGTCGATCATTACCCCGTAGATACGCAGTATTTT
CASSPPLGVDHYPVDTQYF
>TRBV2|few|TRBJ1-5|.
TGTGCCAGCAGTGATGGTCGTAGCAATCAGCCCCAGCATTTT
CASSDGRSNQPQHF
>TRBV5-1|.|TRBJ2-7|TRBD1
TGCGCCAGCAGCCCTTCCGGGACAGCCCTTTACGAGCAGTACTTC
CASSPSGTALYEQYF
>TRBV19|.|TRBJ2-3|TRBD1
TGTGCCAGTAGTACCCGGACAGGGGGCGGTACAGATACGCAGTATTTT
CASSTRTGGGTDTQYF
>TRBV27|.|TRBJ1-1|.
TGTGCCAGCAGTTTATCGTTCGGGAACACTGAAGCTTTCTTT
CASSLSFGNTEAFF
>TRBV19|few|TRBJ1-4|.
TGTGCCAGTAGTATCGGAAGGGCAACTAATGAAAAACTGTTTTTT
CASSIGRATNEKLFF
>TRBV11-2|.|TRBJ2-2|.
TGTGCCAGCAGCCTGACCGGGACTCTCAGCACCGGGGAGCTGTTTTTT
CASSLTGTLSTGELFF
>TRBV7-9|.|TRBJ1-1|TRBD1
TGTGCCAGCAGCTTAGAACCAACAGGGGGGACTGAAGCTTTCTTT
CASSLEPTGGTEAFF
>TRBV5-1|.|TRBJ1-1|.
TGCGCCAGCCGTGAGGGGGTAGCGAACACTGAAGCTTTCTTT
CASREGVANTEAFF
>TRBV2|few|TRBJ1-3|.
TGTGCCAGCAGGGGCACAGATTCTGGAAACACCATATATTTT
CASRGTDSGNTIYF
>TRBV18|.|TRBJ2-7|TRBD2
TGTGCCAGCTCACTGGGACTAGCGGACGTCTACGAGCAGTACTTC
CASSLGLADVYEQYF
>TRBV11-3|once|TRBJ2-2|TRBD2
TGTGCCAGCAGCCCCCTCCGGGGGGGTAGTACCGGGGAGCTGTTTTTT
CASSPLRGGSTGELFF
>TRBV27|few|TRBJ1-5|TRBD1
TGTGCCAGCAGCCCCAGGGGGACAGGCGGTCAGCCCCAGCATTTT
CASSPRGTGGQPQHF
>TRBV5-1|.|TRBJ1-1|.
TGCGCCAGCAGCTTGGATGGACAGATGAACACTGAAGCTTTCTTT
CASSLDGQMNTEAFF
>TRBV19|.|TRBJ1-4|TRBD1
TGTGCCAGTAGTCGGGACAGGGTCTTCAAAACTAATGAAAAACTGTTTTTT
CASSRDRVFKTNEKLFF
>TRBV29-1|.|TRBJ1-4|.
TGCAGCGTTGAAAGCGCTGAAAAACTGTTTTTT
CSVESAEKLFF
>TRBV10-3|.|TRBJ2-3|TRBD1
TGTGCCATCAGACAGGGGGGTAGCACAGATACGCAGTATTTT
CAIRQGGSTDTQYF
>TRBV20-1|.|TRBJ2-7|.
TGCAGTGCTAGTCAGGGTTTTTCCTACGAGCAGTACTTC
CSASQGFSYEQYF
>TRBV5-1|.|TRBJ2-3|.
TGCGCCAGCAGCTTAACAGCACAGGGCCCAGATACGCAGTATTTT
CASSLTAQGPDTQYF
>TRBV6-5|.|TRBJ1-6|TRBD1
TGTGCCAGCAGTTACTCACGGACAGGGGTGGGTTCACCCCTCCACTTT
CASSYSRTGVGSPLHF
>TRBV9|.|TRBJ2-2|.
TGTGCCAGCGGTGAAAGGACGAACACCGGGGAGCTGTTTTTT
CASGERTNTGELFF
>TRBV30|.|TRBJ1-1|.
TGTGCCTGGAGTGCACCGGGTCGTGGTGAAGCTTTCTTT
CAWSAPGRGEAFF